This is a list of T cell receptor beta chains from one sample in a study of human T cells and chemical hapten exposure. One entry per CDR3 protein, called by TCRdb with MiXCR from the RACE reads. The table has about 100,000 distinct CDR3 sequences, approximately 10% seen once. The source was whole blood, collected in connection with sensitization to the hapten diphenylcyclopropenone (DPC). Every receptor here comes from a man aged 40-50 years with alopecia areata. Some clones in this sample may be carry-over from other donors' samples. The CDR3 runs from the conserved cysteine through the conserved F or W. The D gene is left open where the match is weak. Clone sizes are given selectively: once, few, many, or a class where the clone is expanded.

J: TRBJ2-6
size: -
V: TRBV14
D: TRBD1
CDR3: CASSQRTGSSSGANVLTF
DNA: TGTGCCAGCAGCCAACGGACAGGGTCCTCCTCTGGGGCCAACGTCCTGACTTTC

J: TRBJ2-7
size: few
V: TRBV11-1
D: -
CDR3: CASSLGQGTGEQYF
DNA: TGTGCCAGCAGCTTAGGGCAGGGAACGGGCGAGCAGTACTTC

J: TRBJ1-1
size: few
V: TRBV12-3/TRBV12-4
D: -
CDR3: CASSFQGTEAFF
DNA: TGTGCCAGCAGTTTCCAAGGCACTGAAGCTTTCTTT

J: TRBJ2-3
size: -
V: TRBV14
D: -
CDR3: CASSQVGGMNTDTQYF
DNA: TGTGCCAGCAGCCAAGTGGGCGGGATGAACACAGATACGCAGTATTTT

J: TRBJ1-6
size: many
V: TRBV6-4
D: -
CDR3: CASSEIDSANSPLHF
DNA: TGTGCCAGCAGTGAGATTGACAGCGCCAATTCACCCCTCCACTTT

J: TRBJ2-3
size: -
V: TRBV4-3
D: -
CDR3: CASSLSGTGTDTQYF
DNA: TGCGCCAGCAGCCTTTCGGGGACTGGCACAGATACGCAGTATTTT

J: TRBJ1-2
size: -
V: TRBV4-2
D: TRBD1
CDR3: CASSQEGDRANYGYTF
DNA: TGTGCCAGCAGCCAAGAGGGGGACAGAGCTAACTATGGCTACACCTTC

J: TRBJ2-1
size: few
V: TRBV27
D: TRBD2
CDR3: CASISGTSGLSSYNEQFF
DNA: TGTGCCAGCATCTCCGGGACTAGCGGGTTAAGCTCCTACAATGAGCAGTTCTTC

J: TRBJ2-7
size: few
V: TRBV10-3
D: -
CDR3: CAISVPGPNYEQYF
DNA: TGTGCCATCAGTGTACCGGGACCGAACTACGAGCAGTACTTC

J: TRBJ1-1
size: -
V: TRBV6-5
D: -
CDR3: CASSYSPGSGTEAFF
DNA: TGTGCCAGCAGTTACTCCCCAGGTTCGGGTACTGAAGCTTTCTTT

J: TRBJ2-7
size: few
V: TRBV9
D: TRBD1
CDR3: CASSVGFLTGDEQYF
DNA: TGTGCCAGCAGCGTAGGTTTCCTCACAGGGGACGAGCAGTACTTC

J: TRBJ2-1
size: -
V: TRBV2
D: TRBD2
CDR3: CASSATSGVYNEQFF
DNA: TGTGCCAGCAGTGCGACTAGCGGCGTCTACAATGAGCAGTTCTTC

J: TRBJ1-1
size: -
V: TRBV6-6
D: -
CDR3: CASSYSLTPNTEAFF
DNA: TGTGCCAGCAGTTACTCACTGACACCGAACACTGAAGCTTTCTTT

J: TRBJ2-3
size: few
V: TRBV6-5
D: TRBD2
CDR3: CASSSLAEGTDTQYF
DNA: TGTGCCAGCAGTTCTCTAGCGGAGGGCACAGATACGCAGTATTTT

J: TRBJ1-5
size: few
V: TRBV29-1
D: -
CDR3: CSVAQTDNQPQHF
DNA: TGCAGCGTTGCTCAGACAGACAATCAGCCCCAGCATTTT

J: TRBJ1-5
size: -
V: TRBV11-3
D: -
CDR3: CASSPRRGAYSNQPQHF
DNA: TGTGCCAGCAGCCCCCGGCGGGGGGCGTATAGCAATCAGCCCCAGCATTTT

J: TRBJ2-1
size: few
V: TRBV29-1
D: TRBD2
CDR3: CSVLGTSGSNEQFF
DNA: TGCAGCGTTCTCGGGACTAGCGGGAGCAATGAGCAGTTCTTC

J: TRBJ1-1
size: -
V: TRBV12-3/TRBV12-4
D: -
CDR3: CASSLRGTEAFF
DNA: TGTGCCAGCAGTTTAAGGGGCACTGAAGCTTTCTTT

J: TRBJ2-3
size: few
V: TRBV5-4
D: -
CDR3: CASSLVVGPTGTDTQYF
DNA: TGTGCCAGCAGCTTGGTAGTTGGGCCAACCGGCACAGATACGCAGTATTTT

J: TRBJ2-5
size: -
V: TRBV15
D: -
CDR3: CATSREVLGTQYF
DNA: TGTGCCACCAGCAGAGAGGTCCTCGGGACCCAGTACTTC

J: TRBJ2-5
size: -
V: TRBV6-2/TRBV6-3
D: TRBD2
CDR3: CASSPGLADQETQYF
DNA: TGTGCCAGCTCTCCGGGACTAGCGGACCAAGAGACCCAGTACTTC

J: TRBJ2-3
size: -
V: TRBV9
D: -
CDR3: CASSLTSSLSTDTQYF
DNA: TGTGCCAGCAGCCTCACTAGCAGCCTAAGCACAGATACGCAGTATTTT

J: TRBJ1-1
size: -
V: TRBV27
D: -
CDR3: CASSERGKEAFF
DNA: TGTGCCAGCAGTGAGAGGGGAAAAGAAGCTTTCTTT

J: TRBJ2-7
size: -
V: TRBV12-3/TRBV12-4
D: TRBD2
CDR3: CASSPGLVRYEQYF
DNA: TGTGCCAGCAGTCCAGGACTAGTGAGATACGAGCAGTACTTC

J: TRBJ2-6
size: -
V: TRBV10-3
D: -
CDR3: CAISEIRGSGANVLTF
DNA: TGTGCCATCAGTGAAATAAGGGGATCTGGGGCCAACGTCCTGACTTTC

J: TRBJ2-3
size: -
V: TRBV12-3/TRBV12-4
D: -
CDR3: CASSFGEQDTQYF
DNA: TGTGCCAGCAGTTTTGGAGAACAGGATACGCAGTATTTT

J: TRBJ2-3
size: few
V: TRBV2
D: TRBD2
CDR3: CASGRTSRADTQYF
DNA: TGTGCCAGCGGAAGGACTAGCCGAGCAGATACGCAGTATTTT

J: TRBJ1-5
size: -
V: TRBV27
D: -
CDR3: CASSPKGPRGQPQHF
DNA: TGTGCCAGCAGTCCTAAGGGTCCGCGGGGGCAGCCCCAGCATTTT

J: TRBJ2-7
size: few
V: TRBV20-1
D: TRBD2
CDR3: CSARGTSGDTYEQYF
DNA: TGCAGTGCTAGAGGGACTAGCGGAGATACCTACGAGCAGTACTTC

J: TRBJ1-1
size: few
V: TRBV6-1
D: TRBD1
CDR3: CASRAGTGPNTEAFF
DNA: TGTGCCAGCAGGGCGGGGACAGGGCCTAACACTGAAGCTTTCTTT